This T cell receptor (beta chain) was captured in a study of T cells in Graves' hyperthyroidism and ophthalmopathy. Study-level results: In simple terms, a model built on 13 V-J features told ophthalmopathy apart from stable hyperthyroidism. Peripheral blood also featured most of the thyroid clonotypes expanded above 0.001.

The source material, RNA transcripts, was used to amplify TCR beta CDR3 regions. The TCR CDR3 was amplified in a first-round RT-PCR using the HTBI primer set. MiXCR was run by TCRdb on the multiplex PCR reads, yielding one entry per CDR3 protein. The sample has under 600,000 distinct CDR3 sequences; approximately 15% are singletons. Germline trimming cut 4 bases from V and 7 bases from J; bases unmatched to any gene: 10. The CDR3 contains 14 residues. CDR1 and CDR2 from the germline V gene are GTSNPN and SVGIG (reference sequence). This clonotype was counted many times. Its antigen is as yet unknown. Diagnoses were made from clinical symptoms, serum measures (thyroxine and TRAb), thyroid ultrasound and orbital computed tomography.

The sequence derives from a woman between 35 and 50 years old with Graves' ophthalmopathy. Source material: blood. This chain connects TRBV30 to TRBJ2-7; 10 nucleotides agree with TRBD2. The CDR3 region has the DNA TGTGCCTGGACTAGCGGGGGATCTCACTTGGAGCAGTACTTC. This sequence encodes CAWTSGGSHLEQYF.